These T cell receptor beta chains were read from a single sample in a study of blood T cell repertoires in COVID-19. Sequenced by immunoSEQ multiplex PCR; TCRdb stores in-frame clones only, minus some. The sample lists tens of thousands of clones, around nine tenths seen once, with about 5% in the top ten. Material: peripheral blood. All receptors derive from a human donor in a cohort sampled during active COVID-19. Each CDR3 is given without its conserved first and last residue.

v_call	j_call	cdr3_aa
TRBV9	TRBJ2-3	ASSPQGGDTQY
TRBV7-8	TRBJ1-3	ASSLYTGDGNTIY
TRBV6-2/TRBV6-3	TRBJ1-6	ASSQGQLLNSPLH
TRBV18	TRBJ1-1	ASSPGVWGGTEAF
TRBV24-1	TRBJ1-1	ATRQTGMNTEAF
TRBV5-6	TRBJ1-2	ASSLDTFNYGYT
TRBV5-1	TRBJ1-2	ASSSQTGRYGYT
TRBV7-9	TRBJ1-1	ASSMDAEGSEAF
TRBV5-6	TRBJ2-2	ASSRGQGIGELF
TRBV7-2	TRBJ1-1	ASSFGDRPATEAF
TRBV30	TRBJ1-1	AWRRDRVASLNTEAF
TRBV9	TRBJ2-7	ASSIAGGSSYEQY
TRBV7-9	TRBJ1-2	ASSLPPGTGTNYGYT
TRBV5-4	TRBJ2-2	ASSRREGATGELF
TRBV5-6	TRBJ1-2	ASSSRHGYT
TRBV19	TRBJ2-7	ASSATGFYEQY
TRBV6-5	TRBJ1-4	ATHRPNEKLF
TRBV9	TRBJ2-1	ASSRLAGGSSYNEQF
TRBV5-4	TRBJ2-3	ASSLSGSSTDTQY
TRBV11-2	TRBJ2-5	ASSSVGGAGETQY
TRBV7-8	TRBJ1-2	ASSLGLNDPTGYGYT
TRBV14	TRBJ2-1	ASSQERAQSSYNEQF
TRBV18	TRBJ1-5	ASSLNAGGNQPQH
TRBV7-9	TRBJ1-1	ASSPPGGGTMNTEAF
TRBV6-5	TRBJ1-1	ASRWGHDTEAF
TRBV5-6	TRBJ2-7	ASSLSGPGEQY
TRBV6-6	TRBJ2-3	ASSSATRDTQY
TRBV9	TRBJ1-1	ASSGRDSPAGEAF
TRBV29-1	TRBJ2-7	SVVEPTYEQY
TRBV19	TRBJ1-2	ASSIRDRGRRDYGYT
TRBV5-1	TRBJ2-1	ASSPRLAGANNEQF
TRBV6-5	TRBJ1-3	ASKGQALSGNTIY
TRBV7-8	TRBJ2-3	ASSHRGTPRYTDTQY
TRBV7-3	TRBJ2-3	ASSSGLGYTDTQY
TRBV19	TRBJ2-4	ASSHGAEGWAKNIQY
TRBV6-5	TRBJ1-2	ASSYGPLGTNYGYT
TRBV7-2	TRBJ2-2	ASSLAGPNTGELF